This passage covers 24 T cell receptor beta chains from one sample sequenced in a study of shared clonotypes between healthy human individuals. The data were produced by immunoSEQ multiplex PCR, yet TCRdb's version contains in-frame clones alone and is incomplete. Of about 450,000 clones in the sample, about 80% are singletons; the top ten hold less than 15%. Sequenced: PBMCs. The receptors originated from a woman aged 35 to 49 in good health. Some clones in this sample may be carry-over from other donors' samples.

This chain links TRBV7-2 with TRBJ2-7, with no clear D. Trimming removed 7 bases from V and 2 bases from J, with 12 bases in between. The CDR3 is 13 residues long. Germline lookup yields CDR1 SGHTA and CDR2 FQGNSA. This CDR3 reads CASTTPNTYEQYF. The CDR3 nucleotides read TGTGCCAGCACAACGCCCAACACCTACGAGCAGTACTTC.

This chain uses TRBV7-3 with TRBJ2-2; TRBD2 aligns across 15 bases. Germline CDR1 and CDR2: SGHTA and FQGTGA. V dropped 5 bases and J dropped 0; count of bases not matched to a gene: 4. The CDR3 loop spans 18 amino acids. The CDR3 spells CASSPGLAGGSNTGELFF. The CDR3 DNA reads TGTGCCAGCAGCCCGGGACTAGCGGGAGGATCGAACACCGGGGAGCTGTTTTTT.

The chain recombines TRBV6-5 with TRBJ1-2; no clear D gene. Deletions cut 0 bases from V and 4 bases from J, with 9 bases between. This CDR3 comprises 14 residues. The germline CDR1 and CDR2 sequences are MNHEY and SVGAGI. CDR3 nucleotide sequence: TGTGCCAGCAGTTACTCCCGGACCGGCTATGGCTACACCTTC. Amino acids: CASSYSRTGYGYTF.

Only one count was recorded for this clone. The chain employs TRBV9 and TRBJ1-5; D unresolved. V shed 0 bases and J shed 0 bases, with 10 bases lying between them. Germline values: CDR1 SGDLS, CDR2 YYNGEE. This CDR3 has 16 residues. CDR3 residues: CASSVDAGLSNQPQHF. The CDR3 nucleotides are TGTGCCAGCAGCGTAGATGCGGGTCTTAGCAATCAGCCCCAGCATTTT.

This clone has only a few counts. This chain uses TRBV30 with TRBJ1-2; TRBD1 agrees at 9 bases. From germline, CDR1 is GTSNPN and CDR2 SVGIG (reference sequence). CDR3 length equals 12 residues. The CDR3 nucleotides read TGTGCTAGGGGGGACAGGGCCTATGGCTACACCTTC. Its protein product is CARGDRAYGYTF.

The CDR3 DNA reads TGCAGCGTTGCGCCAGAGAGCACAGATACGCAGTATTTT. Translated: CSVAPESTDTQYF. This sequence joins TRBV29-1 and TRBJ2-3; no clear D gene. This CDR3 is built from 13 residues. V was pared by 4 bases and J by 0 bases, with 8 bases between. Germline loops: CDR1 SQVTM, CDR2 ANQGSEA.

The V call is TRBV18, the J call TRBJ2-7; the D is unclear. The germline CDR1 and CDR2 sequences are KGHSH and LQKENI. This CDR3 is 12 amino acids long. The V end lost 5 bases, the J end lost 0 bases, and 5 bases lay between the germline ends. CDR3: CASSASSYEQYF. CDR3 in DNA: TGTGCCAGCTCAGCTAGCTCCTACGAGCAGTACTTC.

The V gene is TRBV2, the J gene TRBJ1-3, with TRBD1 as a possible D gene (5 bases). This CDR3 region has 14 residues. Germline lookup yields CDR1 SNHLY and CDR2 FYNNEI. V was cut by 3 bases and J by 4 bases, with 10 bases left in between. CDR3 bases: TGTGCCAGCAGTGATGTGGGGGGAGGAAACACCATATATTTT. It encodes CASSDVGGGNTIYF.

This clone was detected ten times or more. The chain's CDR3 is CASSEREGSGADTQYF. In nucleotides, the CDR3 is TGTGCCAGCAGTGAACGGGAGGGCTCTGGGGCAGATACGCAGTATTTT. The chain uses TRBV6-1 and TRBJ2-3, with 8 bases matching TRBD2. V lost 2 bases and J lost 4; bases outside the gene matches: 8. From germline, CDR1 is MNHNS and CDR2 SASEGT. CDR3 length: 16 residues.

This chain connects TRBV27 to TRBJ1-4; D remains unclear. The CDR3 length is 13 residues. V gave up 2 bases and J gave up 4 bases, with 5 bases separating them. Germline V gene sequence: CDR1 MNHEY, CDR2 SMNVEV (reference sequence). CDR3 nucleotide sequence: TGTGCCAGCAGTTTACGAGTTAATGAAAAACTGTTTTTT. Translating gives CASSLRVNEKLFF. Based on the CDR3 plus reference TRBV27 and TRBJ1-4, the full variable domain is EAQVTQNPRYLITVTGKKLTVTCSQNMNHEYMSWYRQDPGLGLRQIYYSMNVEVTDKGDVPEGYKVSRKEKRNFPLILESPSPNQTSLYFCASSLRVNEKLFFGSGTQLSVL.

Regarding this clone: This same CDR3 is encoded by further DNA sequences in the sample. This chain connects TRBV9 to TRBJ2-1, with TRBD2 identical over 12 bases. The CDR3 extends over 14 amino acids. Losses at the gene ends were 6 bases for V and 4 bases for J; bases not matched to a gene: 2. Per germline, CDR1 SGDLS and CDR2 YYNGEE. The CDR3 region has the DNA TGTGCCAGCAACCTAGCGGGGGGGTACAATGAGCAGTTCTTC. Amino acids: CASNLAGGYNEQFF.

The chain couples TRBV30 to TRBJ2-7, with a tentative D call TRBD2 (6 bases). This CDR3 is 12 amino acids long. The germline V gene has CDR1 GTSNPN and CDR2 SVGIG (reference sequence). V lost 7 bases to trimming and J lost 1 base, with 11 bases between them. Written as DNA, the CDR3 is TGTGCCTCTAGCGAGGGGTCCTACGAGCAGTACTTC. Translating gives CASSEGSYEQYF.

This chain joins TRBV2 and TRBJ2-1; TRBD2 aligns across 9 bases. Unmatched junction bases numbered 4, after V lost 2 bases and J lost 5 bases. This CDR3 has 15 amino acids. CDR1 SNHLY and CDR2 FYNNEI come from the germline V gene. The CDR3 DNA sequence: TGTGCCAGCAGTGAAAGGCGGGAGGGGCACAATGAGCAGTTCTTC. It translates to CASSERREGHNEQFF.

The V call is TRBV2, the J call TRBJ2-2; D call uncertain. Germline CDR1 SNHLY, CDR2 FYNNEI. The CDR3 covers 13 residues. V dropped 7 bases and J dropped 10 bases, with 16 bases sitting between them. In DNA, the CDR3 is TGTGCCAGCAAGAATAGCCGCTCAGCGGAGCTGTTTTTT. Residues: CASKNSRSAELFF.

The genes are TRBV21-1 and TRBJ2-5. The better agreement between TRBJ2-7 and the DNA end casts doubt on the J call. TRBV21-1 is a documented pseudogene. The CDR3 has 18 residues. The CDR3 DNA sequence: TGTGCCAGCAGCAAAGAAAGCAAACAGGCCCTGGGGAGCTACGAGCAGTACTTC. Translated, it gives CASSKESKQALGSYEQYF.

The chain recombines TRBV7-2 with TRBJ2-5; 9 nucleotides align to TRBD2. The CDR3 is 14 amino acids. The J segment lost 2 bases and the V segment lost 5 bases, leaving 3 bases of the junction unmatched. Germline V lookup: CDR1 SGHTA, CDR2 FQGNSA. The CDR3 sequence is CASSAGGAQETQYF. For the CDR3, the DNA is TGTGCCAGCAGCGCGGGGGGGGCTCAAGAGACCCAGTACTTC.

This chain joins TRBV28 and TRBJ1-5; D is ambiguous. CDR1 is MDHEN, CDR2 SYDVKM, per germline. This CDR3 region has 11 residues. The V gene lost 3 bases and the J gene lost 6 bases, with 3 bases spanning the gap. CDR3 in DNA: TGTGCCAGCAGTTTCTCTCAGCCCCAGCATTTT. This encodes CASSFSQPQHF.

The rearrangement links TRBV27 to TRBJ2-7, with D possibly being TRBD1 (6 bases). Germline V gene data show CDR1 as MNHEY and CDR2 as SMNVEV (reference sequence). The CDR3 consists of 14 residues. V was cut by 5 bases and J by 6 bases, with 17 bases left in between. The DNA for the CDR3 is TGTGCCAGCAGTCTAAACAGGGTACGTAGCGAGCAGTACTTC. This sequence encodes CASSLNRVRSEQYF.

V and J are TRBV5-6 and TRBJ2-7, with 8 bases matching TRBD2. Losses at the gene ends were 3 bases for V and 0 bases for J; bases not matched to a gene: 11. CDR1 and CDR2 (germline): SGHDT, YYEEEE. The CDR3 runs 17 residues. In nucleotides, the CDR3 is TGTGCCAGCAGCTCTGCCTTTAGCGGGATTATCTCCTACGAGCAGTACTTC. Amino acid sequence: CASSSAFSGIISYEQYF.

Note on this clone: The sample has other DNA sequences that encode this CDR3 too. The CDR3 here is CASSTTTEMNTEAFF. DNA of the CDR3: TGTGCCAGCAGTACCACCACCGAGATGAACACTGAAGCTTTCTTT. The gene calls are TRBV6-5 and TRBJ1-1; no definite D call. The germline V gene has CDR1 MNHEY and CDR2 SVGAGI. Trimming stripped 5 bases from V and 0 bases from J, with 13 bases between. The CDR3 totals 15 residues.

The rearrangement links TRBV7-9 to TRBJ2-5, with 8 positions matching TRBD2. The CDR3 consists of 15 residues. CDR1 is SEHNR, CDR2 FQNEAQ, per germline (reference sequence). Trimming at V came to 1 base and at J to 4 bases, leaving 5 bases not matched to a gene. Written as DNA, the CDR3 is TGTGCCAGCAGCTTAGGGGCGGGAGGTCGAGAGACCCAGTACTTC. It is translated as CASSLGAGGRETQYF. The full variable domain, completed using reference TRBV7-9 and TRBJ2-5, is DTGVSQNPRHKITKRGQNVTFRCDPISEHNRLYWYRQTLGQGPEFLTYFQNEAQLEKSRLLSDRFSAERPKGSFSTLEIQRTEQGDSAMYLCASSLGAGGRETQYFGPGTRLLVL.

This sequence joins TRBV27 and TRBJ2-1; tentative D call: TRBD2 (6 bases). The length of the CDR3 is 13 residues. Trimming left V 6 bases short and J 3 bases short, with 9 bases between. Germline assignment: CDR1 MNHEY and CDR2 SMNVEV (reference sequence). CDR3 region: CASRRDFYNEQFF. The CDR3 bases are TGTGCCAGCAGACGGGACTTCTACAATGAGCAGTTCTTC.

This sequence joins TRBV14 and TRBJ1-2, with 7 bases that match TRBD1. Trimming at V came to 3 bases and at J to 4 bases, leaving 8 bases not matched to a gene. Per the germline V gene, CDR1 is SGHDN and CDR2 is FVKESK. The CDR3 length is 15 residues. The CDR3 DNA follows: TGTGCCAGCAGCCACCGGGGACAGAAAGTCTATGGCTACACCTTC. Translating it yields CASSHRGQKVYGYTF.

CDR3 bases: TGTGCCAGCAGTGAACAGACAGGGGAGGCCTACGAGCAGTACTTC. Translating it yields CASSEQTGEAYEQYF. The genes are TRBV6-1 and TRBJ2-5; 8 nucleotides align to TRBD1. The J call may be incorrect, as the DNA end agrees better with TRBJ2-7. CDR1 and CDR2 (germline): MNHNS, SASEGT. The CDR3 spans 15 residues.